This T cell receptor beta chain came from a study of blood T cells in healthy people across ages. This clonotype was observed a handful of times. A second roughly 7 to 11 cycle PCR used barcoded and J-beta primers. TCRdb re-derived calls from the 5' RACE reads in MiXCR, one entry per CDR3 protein. The table has 800,000 or so distinct CDR3 sequences, 20% to 25% seen once. These data are also associated with another study on T cells of mothers and their children.

The sample consisted of blood. This TCR was recovered from a boy younger than 18 in good health.

CDR3 nucleotide sequence: TGTGCCAGCAGTTTACGGGGACCGAACTATGGCTACACCTTC. This encodes CASSLRGPNYGYTF. The chain is built from TRBV27 and TRBJ1-2, with a possible D match to TRBD1 (5 bases). The ends were cut back, 2 bases at V and 2 bases at J, with 9 bases in the middle. The CDR3 has 14 residues. Germline-derived CDR1 and CDR2 are MNHEY and SMNVEV (reference sequence).